The next 5 T cell receptor beta chains were all read from a single sample in a study of human T cells and chemical hapten exposure. TCRdb independently ran MiXCR on the RACE reads; one entry per CDR3 protein. The sample has a few hundred thousand distinct CDR3 sequences, 5.5% seen once; the top ten hold around 8%. Time point noted: pre-sensitization, week 0. Treatment meaning: therapeutic diphenylcyclopropenone sensitization with weekly scalp DPC. The starting material was whole blood, obtained in connection with sensitization to the hapten diphenylcyclopropenone (DPC). Receptors originate from a woman aged 18-29 years with alopecia areata. Some clones in this sample may be carry-over from other donors' samples.

This clonotype was seen repeatedly, ten times or more. The DNA of the CDR3 is TGTGCCAGCAGTTTATGGGGACAGAGAGGAGAGACCCAGTACTTC. Protein product: CASSLWGQRGETQYF. The V and J genes are TRBV27 and TRBJ2-5, with TRBD1 identical over 7 bases. Germline CDR1 and CDR2: MNHEY and SMNVEV (reference sequence). V lost 1 base to trimming and J lost 4 bases; unmatched junction nucleotides: 6. The CDR3 sequence is 15 residues long.

This rearrangement joins TRBV3-1 to TRBJ1-2; D is ambiguous. Germline V gene lookup returns CDR1 LGHDT and CDR2 YNNKEL (reference sequence). The CDR3 sequence is 15 residues long. V lost 4 bases to trimming and J lost 4 bases, with 16 bases between them. CDR3 in DNA: TGTGCCAGCAGCCCACTCCGGGCAGGTGCCTATGGCTACACCTTC. This gives the protein CASSPLRAGAYGYTF. Full variable domain (remainder filled in from reference TRBV3-1 and TRBJ1-2): DTAVSQTPKYLVTQMGNDKSIKCEQNLGHDTMYWYKQDSKKFLKIMFSYNNKELIINETVPNRFSPKSPDKAHLNLHINSLELGDSAVYFCASSPLRAGAYGYTFGSGTRLTVV.

This clonotype was observed at least ten times. V and J are TRBV5-1 and TRBJ2-3; D is perhaps TRBD1 (5 bases). Germline lookup yields CDR1 SGHRS and CDR2 YFSETQ. V was clipped by 2 bases and J by 4 bases, with 17 bases between them. This CDR3 spans 16 amino acids. Here the CDR3 DNA reads TGCGCCAGCAGCTTTGGGAAGATCCAAGGGGCAGATACGCAGTATTTT. This gives the protein CASSFGKIQGADTQYF.

The gene calls are TRBV9 and TRBJ2-3, with TRBD2 matching 7 bases. Looked up from germline, CDR1 is SGDLS and CDR2 is YYNGEE. The CDR3 sequence is 15 residues long. Germline trimming cut 3 bases from V and 4 bases from J; bases unmatched to any gene: 8. The CDR3 loop reads CASSEGPGGPDTQYF. CDR3 DNA sequence: TGTGCCAGCAGCGAGGGACCGGGGGGACCAGATACGCAGTATTTT.

This clonotype was observed many times. V is TRBV6-5 and J is TRBJ1-2; 10 bases are a match to TRBD1. J lost 8 bases, V lost 8 bases, and 11 bases had no gene match. This CDR3 has 14 residues. CDR1 MNHEY and CDR2 SVGAGI come from the germline V gene. CDR3 amino acids: CASGTGVSSGGYTF. The CDR3 nucleotides are TGTGCCAGCGGGACAGGGGTTTCTTCGGGCGGCTACACCTTC.